A single sample gave rise to the 28 T cell receptor beta chains below, sequenced in a study of T cells in Graves' hyperthyroidism and ophthalmopathy (dated by TCRdb to about 2019). The library was generated by multiplex PCR. The listed sequencing device is Illumina HiSeq 2000. The TCR beta CDR3 regions were amplified from RNA transcripts. A first-round RT-PCR of the TCR CDR3 used the HTBI primer set with the Qiagen OneStep RT-PCR kit. TCRdb took the public reads, trimmed them with fastp at Q25, ran MiXCR for clone calling and kept in-frame beta chains. A single entry per CDR3 protein holds the most common genes and DNA from its merged rows. For this sample there are approximately 420,000 distinct CDR3 sequences; about 13% appear just once. 4% to 6.5% of the sample belongs to the ten largest clones. Specimen: blood. Source of these receptors: a woman in her late teens or twenties with Graves' hyperthyroidism.

The chain couples TRBV20-1 to TRBJ2-2, with 15 bases matching TRBD2. J gave up 7 bases and V 6 bases, and 6 bases lay outside the gene matches. Germline-derived CDR1 and CDR2 are DFQATT and SNEGSKA (reference sequence). This CDR3 contains 15 residues. The CDR3 protein is CSATGTSGRYGELFF. The CDR3 coding sequence is TGCAGTGCCACCGGGACTAGCGGGAGGTACGGGGAGCTGTTTTTT.

V usage is TRBV7-2 and J usage is TRBJ1-2, with D perhaps TRBD1 (5 bases). The germline CDR1 and CDR2 sequences are SGHTA and FQGNSA. Trimming pared 7 bases from V and 4 bases from J, leaving 16 bases between. CDR3 size: 14 residues. The CDR3 sequence: CASTPPGGSYGYTF. The CDR3 nucleotides read TGTGCCAGCACCCCCCCGGGGGGGTCCTATGGCTACACCTTC.

This clonotype was seen at least ten times. This chain joins TRBV5-6 and TRBJ2-3; 13 bases are shared with TRBD2. The CDR3 covers 16 residues. Trimming removed 4 bases from V and 2 bases from J; junction bases left unmatched: 4. From germline, CDR1 is SGHDT and CDR2 YYEEEE. CDR3 DNA sequence: TGTGCCAGCAGCAGGACTAGCGGGGGTACCACAGATACGCAGTATTTT. Protein: CASSRTSGGTTDTQYF. Filled out from reference TRBV5-6 and TRBJ2-3, the complete variable domain reads DAGVTQSPTHLIKTRGQQVTLRCSPKSGHDTVSWYQQALGQGPQFIFQYYEEEERQRGNFPDRFSGHQFPNYSSELNVNALLLGDSALYLCASSRTSGGTTDTQYFGPGTRLTVL.

The table lists this clonotype with many counts. The chain has TRBV11-2 and TRBJ1-1; 8 bases line up with TRBD1. CDR1 and CDR2 (germline): SGHAT, FQNNGV. The CDR3 extends over 14 amino acids. V shed 6 bases, J shed 1 base, and the junction held 4 bases outside the gene matches. CDR3 bases: TGTGCCAGCAGGGCCGGGACAGGGAACACTGAAGCTTTCTTT. Encoded protein: CASRAGTGNTEAFF.

This clonotype was seen a few times. This chain connects TRBV9 to TRBJ2-1; a possible D gene is TRBD2 (6 bases). The V end lost 1 base, the J end lost 5 bases, and 13 bases lay between the germline ends. The CDR3 is 15 amino acids. Looked up from germline, CDR1 is SGDLS and CDR2 is YYNGEE. The CDR3 region is CASSVSGGRNNEQFF. The CDR3 DNA reads as TGTGCCAGCAGCGTATCTGGAGGGCGAAACAATGAGCAGTTCTTC.

The chain couples TRBV4-2 to TRBJ2-3, with 11 positions matching TRBD2. The germline V gene encodes CDR1 LGHNA and CDR2 YNFKEQ. Unmatched junction bases numbered 7, after V lost 4 bases and J lost 4 bases. CDR3 length: 16 residues. The CDR3 loop is CASSPTSGRGADTQYF. The CDR3 bases are TGTGCCAGCAGCCCCACTAGCGGGAGAGGGGCAGATACGCAGTATTTT.

This clonotype was found many times. J is TRBJ1-1 and V is TRBV27; TRBD1 might be the D (5 bases). The CDR3 is made up of 14 amino acids. V lost 3 bases to trimming and J lost 5 bases, with 13 bases between them. Germline assignment: CDR1 MNHEY and CDR2 SMNVEV (reference sequence). The CDR3: CASSFLGHTTEAFF. The CDR3 DNA reads as TGTGCCAGCAGTTTTTTGGGGCACACGACTGAAGCTTTCTTT.

This clonotype occurred a few times. This rearrangement joins TRBV9 to TRBJ2-1, with 7 nucleotides matching TRBD2. This CDR3 contains 14 residues. V lost 1 base and J lost 9; bases outside the gene matches: 7. Germline V gene sequence: CDR1 SGDLS, CDR2 YYNGEE. The CDR3 DNA follows: TGTGCCAGCAGCGTAAGCTGGCGGGAGAGTGAGCAGTTCTTC. This sequence encodes CASSVSWRESEQFF.

This clonotype was recorded many times. This chain joins TRBV20-1 and TRBJ1-4, with D tentatively TRBD1 (6 bases). This CDR3 is 15 amino acids long. CDR1 is DFQATT, CDR2 SNEGSKA, per germline (reference sequence). Trimming stripped 5 bases from V and 8 bases from J, with 21 bases between. CDR3: CSAAPTGPGYEKLFF. CDR3 nucleotide sequence: TGCAGTGCTGCCCCGACAGGACCAGGTTACGAAAAACTGTTTTTT.

Ten or more counts support this clonotype. This sequence joins TRBV12-3 or TRBV12-4 and TRBJ1-6, with D possibly TRBD1 on 5 matching bases. CDR3 length equals 13 residues. V dropped 6 bases and J dropped 6 bases, with 9 bases sitting between them. Written as DNA, the CDR3 is TGTGCCAGCAGAGTCGACAGTAATTCACCCCTCCACTTT. Its translation is CASRVDSNSPLHF.

This clonotype was picked up a small number of times. The rearrangement joins TRBV5-1 to TRBJ1-5, with TRBD1 matching over 9 bases. The CDR3 is 15 residues long. Germline V CDR1 and CDR2: SGHRS, YFSETQ. J lost 3 bases, V lost 5 bases, and 6 bases had no gene match. CDR3 sequence (DNA): TGCGCCAGCAGATCAGGGACAGGGCTCAATCAGCCCCAGCATTTT. This codes for CASRSGTGLNQPQHF.

This clonotype was seen many times. V gene TRBV7-9 combines with J gene TRBJ2-2; 9 bases agree with TRBD2. The germline gives CDR1 SEHNR, CDR2 FQNEAQ (reference sequence). The CDR3 is made up of 14 amino acids. V lost 3 bases, J lost 6 bases, and 2 bases stayed unmatched. DNA for the CDR3: TGTGCCAGCAGCTTGGGACTAGCCGCCGGGGAGCTGTTTTTT. Amino acid sequence: CASSLGLAAGELFF.

The rearrangement uses TRBV19 and TRBJ2-7; D gene ambiguous. Trimming removed 5 bases from V and 5 bases from J, with 19 bases in between. There are 15 residues in the CDR3. CDR1 is LNHDA and CDR2 is SQIVND in the germline V gene (reference sequence). The chain's CDR3 is CASSSPSVDRDEQYF. The CDR3 DNA reads as TGTGCCAGTAGTTCACCCTCGGTGGATCGGGACGAGCAGTACTTC.

Ten or more counts support this clonotype. V is TRBV6-1 and J is TRBJ2-1; D perhaps matches TRBD2 (6 bases). Germline V lookup: CDR1 MNHNS, CDR2 SASEGT. The germline V and J ends were trimmed by 1 base and 4 bases, with 14 bases remaining between them. This CDR3 is 16 amino acids long. CDR3 loop: CASSEESGVGYNEQFF. Here the CDR3 DNA reads TGTGCCAGCAGTGAAGAGTCGGGAGTAGGTTACAATGAGCAGTTCTTC.

This rearrangement joins TRBV7-9 to TRBJ1-1; D unresolved. In germline, CDR1 is SEHNR, CDR2 FQNEAQ (reference sequence). V lost 2 bases to trimming and J lost 8 bases, with 6 bases between them. This CDR3 is 11 amino acids long. CDR3 sequence reads: CASSLSWEAFF. CDR3 DNA sequence: TGTGCCAGCAGCTTATCTTGGGAAGCTTTCTTT.

This clonotype has more than one count but fewer than ten. The chain links TRBV6-5 to TRBJ2-1; TRBD2 matches at 13 bases. Germline CDR1 reads MNHEY; CDR2 reads SVGAGI. Trimming removed 0 bases from V and 3 bases from J; junction bases left unmatched: 14. The CDR3 runs to 21 residues. The CDR3 bases are TGTGCCAGCAGTTACTCGCTCTGGACTAGCGGGAGAGGAGACTTCTACAATGAGCAGTTCTTC. Its translation: CASSYSLWTSGRGDFYNEQFF.

This clonotype was recorded at least ten times. V usage is TRBV12-3 or TRBV12-4 and J usage is TRBJ2-7; maybe TRBD2 (5 bases). Trimming left V 1 base short and J 4 bases short, with 23 bases between. CDR3 length: 18 amino acids. DNA for the CDR3: TGTGCCAGCAGTTTAGAATCGGAGGTAGCGAACTCTTTTTACGAGCAGTACTTC. Its protein product is CASSLESEVANSFYEQYF.

The table lists this clonotype with a few counts. The rearrangement joins TRBV30 to TRBJ2-1, with 16 bases that match TRBD2. V gave up 3 bases and J gave up 9 bases; unmatched junction bases: 5. Germline CDR1 and CDR2: GTSNPN and SVGIG (reference sequence). The CDR3 is 15 residues long. The DNA of the CDR3 is TGTGCCTGGAGGGGGACTAGCGGGAGGGGGGGTGAGCAGTTCTTC. It yields the protein CAWRGTSGRGGEQFF.

This clonotype came up many times. The gene calls are TRBV20-1 and TRBJ2-3, with D possibly TRBD2 on 5 matching bases. Per the germline V gene, CDR1 is DFQATT and CDR2 is SNEGSKA (reference sequence). V shed 7 bases and J shed 1 base, with 9 bases lying between them. There are 12 residues in the CDR3. The CDR3 nucleotides read TGCAGTGTGACTACCCGCACAGATACGCAGTATTTT. As protein: CSVTTRTDTQYF.

This clonotype was seen at least ten times. V and J are TRBV12-3 or TRBV12-4 and TRBJ2-1; D assignment may be TRBD1 or TRBD2 (5 bases each). V lost 7 bases and J 3 bases, leaving 19 bases between the germline ends. The CDR3 extends over 16 amino acids. CDR3 sequence (DNA): TGTGCCAGCACCCCCGAGTGGGCAGGGAGCTACAATGAGCAGTTCTTC. It codes for CASTPEWAGSYNEQFF.

Many counts were recorded for this clonotype. V gene TRBV28 combines with J gene TRBJ2-7; 7 bases map to TRBD1. The CDR3 has 14 residues. Per germline, CDR1 MDHEN and CDR2 SYDVKM. Germline trimming cut 5 bases from V and 2 bases from J; bases unmatched to any gene: 6. CDR3 loop: CASSPHTGAYEQYF. The CDR3 DNA sequence: TGTGCCAGCAGTCCGCATACAGGGGCCTACGAGCAGTACTTC. Supplemented by reference TRBV28 and TRBJ2-7, the full variable domain reads DVKVTQSSRYLVKRTGEKVFLECVQDMDHENMFWYRQDPGLGLRLIYFSYDVKMKEKGDIPEGYSVSREKKERFSLILESASTNQTSMYLCASSPHTGAYEQYFGPGTRLTVT.

The chain couples TRBV28 to TRBJ2-2; the D gene is possibly TRBD2 (6 bases). The germline CDR1 and CDR2 sequences are MDHEN and SYDVKM. V was cut by 7 bases and J by 2 bases, with 14 bases left in between. The length of the CDR3 is 15 residues. The DNA of the CDR3 is TGTGCCAGCACCCCCTCCGGGGGAAACACCGGGGAGCTGTTTTTT. Protein: CASTPSGGNTGELFF.

The chain employs TRBV7-2 and TRBJ1-2; 11 bases are a match to TRBD1. J was trimmed by 8 bases and V by 5 bases; bases with no gene match: 10. Germline lookup yields CDR1 SGHTA and CDR2 FQGNSA. The CDR3 spans 15 residues. CDR3 amino acids: CASSPDGQGAKGYTF. CDR3 nucleotide sequence: TGTGCCAGCAGCCCAGATGGACAGGGGGCAAAGGGCTACACCTTC.

This clonotype was seen many times. This sequence joins TRBV28 and TRBJ1-2, with D possibly matching TRBD1 (5 bases). The V end lost 4 bases, the J end lost 4 bases, and 10 bases lay between the germline ends. The CDR3 extends over 13 amino acids. Germline CDR1 MDHEN, CDR2 SYDVKM. CDR3 DNA: TGTGCCAGCAGTTCGTCAGGGCCCTATGGCTACACCTTC. Its translation is CASSSSGPYGYTF.

This clonotype was seen repeatedly, ten times or more. The chain links TRBV28 to TRBJ1-1; tentatively, D is TRBD1 (5 bases). The CDR3 totals 14 residues. In germline, CDR1 is MDHEN, CDR2 SYDVKM. The V and J ends lost 4 bases and 3 bases respectively, with 12 bases between them. CDR3 protein: CASSSGREYTEAFF. The CDR3 DNA reads TGTGCCAGCAGTTCGGGACGAGAGTACACTGAAGCTTTCTTT.

This clonotype was counted at least ten times. This chain uses TRBV27 with TRBJ2-1; 9 nucleotides align to TRBD2. V shed 5 bases and J 4 bases; nucleotides not matched to a gene: 6. The CDR3 covers 15 residues. CDR1 and CDR2 (germline): MNHEY, SMNVEV (reference sequence). DNA of the CDR3: TGTGCCAGCAGTCCTACTAGCGGGCCTTACAATGAGCAGTTCTTC. Protein sequence: CASSPTSGPYNEQFF.

This clonotype showed up many times. The rearrangement joins TRBV12-3 or TRBV12-4 to TRBJ2-7, with D possibly matching TRBD2 (6 bases). The CDR3 loop spans 12 amino acids. V lost 6 bases to trimming and J lost 2 bases, with 8 bases between them. The chain's CDR3 is CASSRGTYEQYF. As DNA, the CDR3 is TGTGCCAGCAGCCGGGGGACCTACGAGCAGTACTTC.

There are many counts of this clonotype. The gene calls are TRBV19 and TRBJ2-7, with D unclear. V was cut by 9 bases and J by 3 bases, with 9 bases left in between. Germline CDR1 LNHDA, CDR2 SQIVND (reference sequence). The CDR3 contains 11 residues. The CDR3 loop is CASSIGYEQYF. DNA for the CDR3: TGTGCCAGCAGCATAGGCTACGAGCAGTACTTC. Drawing the rest from reference TRBV19 and TRBJ2-7, the complete variable domain is DGGITQSPKYLFRKEGQNVTLSCEQNLNHDAMYWYRQDPGQGLRLIYYSQIVNDFQKGDIAEGYSVSREKKESFPLTVTSAQKNPTAFYLCASSIGYEQYFGPGTRLTVT.